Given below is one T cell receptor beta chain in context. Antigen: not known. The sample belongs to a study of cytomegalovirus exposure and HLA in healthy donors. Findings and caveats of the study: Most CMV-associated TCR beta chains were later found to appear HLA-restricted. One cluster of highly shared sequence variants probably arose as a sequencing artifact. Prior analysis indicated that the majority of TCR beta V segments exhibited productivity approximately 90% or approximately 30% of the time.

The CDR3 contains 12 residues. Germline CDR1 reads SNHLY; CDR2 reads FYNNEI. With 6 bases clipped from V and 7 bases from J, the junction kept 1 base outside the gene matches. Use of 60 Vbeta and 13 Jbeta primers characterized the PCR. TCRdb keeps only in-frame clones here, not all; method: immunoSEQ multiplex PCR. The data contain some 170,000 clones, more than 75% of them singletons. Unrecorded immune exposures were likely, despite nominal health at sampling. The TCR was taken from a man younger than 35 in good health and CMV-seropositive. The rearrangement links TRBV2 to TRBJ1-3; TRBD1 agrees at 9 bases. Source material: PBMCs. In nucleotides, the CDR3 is TGTGCCAGCAGGGGGACAGGGAACACCATATATTTT. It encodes CASRGTGNTIYF.